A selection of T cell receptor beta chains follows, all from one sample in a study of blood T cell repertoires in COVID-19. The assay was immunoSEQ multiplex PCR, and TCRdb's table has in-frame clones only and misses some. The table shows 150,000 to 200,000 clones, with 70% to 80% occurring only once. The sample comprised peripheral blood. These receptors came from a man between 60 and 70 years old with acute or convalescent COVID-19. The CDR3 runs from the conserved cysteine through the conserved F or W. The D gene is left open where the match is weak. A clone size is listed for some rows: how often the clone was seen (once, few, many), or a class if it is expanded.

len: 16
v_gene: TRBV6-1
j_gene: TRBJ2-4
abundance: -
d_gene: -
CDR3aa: CASSEAQSLAKNIQYF
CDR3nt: TGTGCCAGCAGTGAAGCCCAGTCTCTAGCCAAAAACATTCAGTACTTC

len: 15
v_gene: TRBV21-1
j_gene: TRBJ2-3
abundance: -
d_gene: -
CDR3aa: CASSKAGTSTDTQYF
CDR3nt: TGTGCCAGCAGCAAAGCGGGGACTAGCACAGATACGCAGTATTTT

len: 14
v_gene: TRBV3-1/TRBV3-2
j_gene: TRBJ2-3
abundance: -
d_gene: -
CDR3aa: CASSRLHGTDTQYF
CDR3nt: TGTGCCAGCAGCCGACTTCACGGCACAGATACGCAGTATTTT

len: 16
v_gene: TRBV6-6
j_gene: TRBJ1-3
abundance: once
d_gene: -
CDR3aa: CASSPDSKYSGNTIYF
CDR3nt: TGTGCCAGCAGCCCGGACAGCAAGTACTCTGGAAACACCATATATTTT

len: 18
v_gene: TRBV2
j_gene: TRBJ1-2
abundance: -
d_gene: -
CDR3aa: CASSESIGNSLGLSGYTF
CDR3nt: TGTGCCAGCAGTGAAAGTATTGGAAATTCGTTGGGCTTGAGTGGCTACACCTTC

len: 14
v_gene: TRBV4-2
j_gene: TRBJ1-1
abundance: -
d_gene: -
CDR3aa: CASSPGEGDTEAFF
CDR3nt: TGTGCCAGCAGCCCAGGGGAAGGGGACACTGAAGCTTTCTTT

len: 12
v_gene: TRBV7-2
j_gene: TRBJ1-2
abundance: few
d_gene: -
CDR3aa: CASSLSGYGYTF
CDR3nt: TGTGCCAGCAGCCTGAGTGGCTATGGCTACACCTTC

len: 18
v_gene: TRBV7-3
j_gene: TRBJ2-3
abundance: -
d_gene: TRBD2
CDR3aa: CASSPVAGGFLGTDTQYF
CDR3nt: TGTGCCAGCAGCCCGGTAGCGGGGGGCTTCCTAGGCACAGATACGCAGTATTTT

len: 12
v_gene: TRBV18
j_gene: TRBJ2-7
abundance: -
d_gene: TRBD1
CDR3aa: CASSSTGEEQYF
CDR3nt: TGTGCCAGCTCATCGACAGGGGAGGAGCAGTACTTC

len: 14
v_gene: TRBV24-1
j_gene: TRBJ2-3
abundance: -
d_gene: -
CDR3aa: CATSDFAGSDTQYF
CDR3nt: TGTGCCACCAGTGATTTCGCGGGGTCAGATACGCAGTATTTT